The source of this T cell receptor beta chain is a study of T-cell reconstitution after alpha-beta-depleted transplantation in children. Preparation of the TCRbeta library involved a method that used unique molecular identifiers. MiXCR, applied by TCRdb to the PCR reads, yields one record per CDR3 protein. The table shows 600,000 to 700,000 distinct CDR3 sequences, with about 12% occurring only once. Many counts were recorded for this clonotype. The antigen is unknown. Germline V lookup: CDR1 SGHRS, CDR2 YFSETQ. The CDR3 covers 15 residues. V was clipped by 0 bases and J by 5 bases; unmatched bases: 7. Study-level points and caveats: Diversity of TCRbeta at day 60 was high in some patients, arising from surviving recipient T cells and thymic progenitors. T-cell counts and diversity at one year post-transplant came mainly from newly produced T cells. Where alpha-beta T cells came from about two months after transplant was reportedly several hundred expanded graft clones.

This sample comprised PBMCs, obtained before TCRalphabeta/CD19-depleted stem cell transplant. The genes are TRBV5-1 and TRBJ1-2; TRBD1 agrees at 7 bases. The clonotype was recovered from a girl under 10 years old with congenital amegakaryocytic thrombocytopenia, due to receive a stem cell transplant. The CDR3 DNA reads TGCGCCAGCAGCTTGGTCAGCGGGACAGCATATGGCTACACCTTC. Amino acid sequence: CASSLVSGTAYGYTF.